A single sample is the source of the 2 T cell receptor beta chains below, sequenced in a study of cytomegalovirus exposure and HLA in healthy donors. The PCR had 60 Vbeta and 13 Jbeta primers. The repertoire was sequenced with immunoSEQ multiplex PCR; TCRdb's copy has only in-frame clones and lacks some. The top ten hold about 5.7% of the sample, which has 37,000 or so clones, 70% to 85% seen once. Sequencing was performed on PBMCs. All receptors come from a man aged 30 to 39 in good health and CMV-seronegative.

The CDR3 loop reads CASSQPPRGSSGANVLTF. CDR3 coding DNA: TGTGCCAGCAGCCAACCCCCCCGAGGCTCCTCTGGGGCCAACGTCCTGACTTTC. V gene TRBV14 combines with J gene TRBJ2-6; no reliable D call. V was clipped by 2 bases and J by 0 bases, with 14 bases between them. CDR1 and CDR2 from the germline V gene are SGHDN and FVKESK. This CDR3 is 18 amino acids long.

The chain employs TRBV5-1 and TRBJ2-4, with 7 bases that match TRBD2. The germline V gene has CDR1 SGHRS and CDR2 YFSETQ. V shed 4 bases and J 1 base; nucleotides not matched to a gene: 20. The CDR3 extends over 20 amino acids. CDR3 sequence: CASSGPSLAEKDAAKNIQYF. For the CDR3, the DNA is TGCGCCAGCAGCGGACCTAGTCTAGCGGAGAAGGACGCGGCCAAAAACATTCAGTACTTC.